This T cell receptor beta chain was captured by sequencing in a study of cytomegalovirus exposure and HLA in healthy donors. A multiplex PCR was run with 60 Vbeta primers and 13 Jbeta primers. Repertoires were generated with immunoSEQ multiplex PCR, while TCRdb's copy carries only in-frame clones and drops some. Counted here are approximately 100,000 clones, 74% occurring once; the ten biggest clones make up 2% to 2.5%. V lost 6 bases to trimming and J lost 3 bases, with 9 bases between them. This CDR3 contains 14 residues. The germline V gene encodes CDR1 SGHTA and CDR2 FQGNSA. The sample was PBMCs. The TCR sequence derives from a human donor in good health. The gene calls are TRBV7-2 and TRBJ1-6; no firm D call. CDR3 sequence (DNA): TGTGCCAGCAGGGCAGGCCGCTATAATTCACCCCTCCACTTT. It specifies CASRAGRYNSPLHF.